Below are 17 T cell receptor beta chains sequenced from a single sample in a study of T cell repertoires in cytomegalovirus infection. TCRdb re-analysed the reads in MiXCR, keeping a single row per CDR3 protein. The table includes roughly 630,000 distinct CDR3 sequences, roughly 26% detected once. Sequencing used CD8+ T cells from PBMCs. Source of these receptors: a human donor in good health (CMV status not recorded). Some clones in this sample may be carry-over from other donors' samples.

This clonotype was seen a few times. The V call is TRBV7-9, the J call TRBJ2-3; D gene uncertain. V was cut by 3 bases and J by 6 bases, with 7 bases left in between. The length of the CDR3 is 12 residues. Germline CDR1 is SEHNR and CDR2 is FQNEAQ (reference sequence). The CDR3 spells CASSFPRDTQYF. Written as DNA, the CDR3 is TGTGCCAGCAGCTTTCCCAGGGATACGCAGTATTTT.

This clonotype has at least ten counts. J is TRBJ1-6 and V is TRBV7-2, with D uncertain. Trimming left V 4 bases short and J 8 bases short, with 6 bases between. CDR3 length: 12 residues. Germline CDR1 reads SGHTA; CDR2 reads FQGNSA. CDR3 bases: TGTGCCAGCAGCTACGGTTATTCACCCCTCCACTTT. Its translation: CASSYGYSPLHF.

The CDR3 nucleotides are TGCAGCGCCCATACTAAGACAGGGGGCCAGACCTACGAGCAGTACTTC. Translating it yields CSAHTKTGGQTYEQYF. The rearrangement links TRBV29-1 to TRBJ2-7; TRBD1 aligns across 10 bases. Germline loops: CDR1 SQVTM, CDR2 ANQGSEA. Trimming at V came to 7 bases and at J to 2 bases, leaving 14 bases not matched to a gene. This CDR3 spans 16 amino acids.

This clonotype was seen more than once but under ten times. V is TRBV20-1 and J is TRBJ2-7, with 8 bases that match TRBD1. The length of the CDR3 is 15 residues. The V gene end was trimmed by 0 bases and the J gene end by 3 bases; junction bases not matched to a gene: 7. Germline CDR1 is DFQATT and CDR2 is SNEGSKA (reference sequence). CDR3 nucleotide sequence: TGCAGTGCTAGAGACTCAGACAGGGGAGGCTACGAGCAGTACTTC. It translates to CSARDSDRGGYEQYF.

This clonotype was counted between two and nine times. The V and J genes are TRBV7-9 and TRBJ2-1; D may be TRBD2 (6 bases). The CDR3 consists of 14 residues. V lost 3 bases, J lost 6 bases, and 12 bases lay in between. Germline CDR1 reads SEHNR; CDR2 reads FQNEAQ (reference sequence). CDR3 protein: CASSFSGLTNEQFF. As DNA, the CDR3 is TGTGCCAGCAGCTTCTCGGGACTTACCAATGAGCAGTTCTTC.

On this clonotype itself: A much larger clone lies a single base off, so this may be a read error. This chain uses TRBV4-1 with TRBJ1-5; D gene unclear. The CDR3 is made up of 14 amino acids. Germline CDR1 is MGHRA and CDR2 is YSYEKL. The CDR3 DNA follows: TGCGCCAGCAGCCCAACACTGGATAGGCAGCTCCAGCATTTT. The encoded protein is CASSPTLDRQLQHF.

This clonotype was recorded at least ten times. The chain carries TRBV7-6 and TRBJ1-2, with TRBD1 matching 8 bases. The V gene end was trimmed by 4 bases and the J gene end by 2 bases; junction bases not matched to a gene: 6. CDR3 length: 15 amino acids. The germline gives CDR1 SGHVS, CDR2 FNYEAQ. The CDR3 loop is CASSSRDRTNYGYTF. For the CDR3, the DNA is TGTGCCAGCAGCTCCCGGGACAGGACGAACTATGGCTACACCTTC.

Concerning this clonotype: One base away lies a much larger clone, so this may be a sequencing read error. This chain uses TRBV7-6 with TRBJ2-5; 9 nucleotides match TRBD2. The CDR3 is made up of 16 amino acids. The germline V gene encodes CDR1 SGHVS and CDR2 FNYEAQ. For the CDR3, the DNA is TGTCCCAGCAGCTACATGCGGGGGGGCCTAGGAGAGACCCAGTACTTC. Translated, it gives CPSSYMRGGLGETQYF.

This clonotype came up many times. This chain joins TRBV7-2 and TRBJ2-5; 8 positions agree with TRBD1. This CDR3 region has 13 residues. Looked up from germline, CDR1 is SGHTA and CDR2 is FQGNSA. The V segment lost 7 bases and the J segment 4 bases; nucleotides outside the gene matches: 5. This CDR3 reads CASTPGGRETQYF. CDR3 bases: TGTGCCAGCACCCCAGGGGGCCGAGAGACCCAGTACTTC.

This rearrangement joins TRBV10-3 to TRBJ2-7; the D gene is possibly TRBD1 (6 bases). The CDR3 is 13 residues long. Trimming shortened V by 6 bases and J by 2 bases, and 11 bases separated the two germline ends. The germline gives CDR1 ENHRY, CDR2 SYGVKD. This CDR3 reads CAIRTGSTYEQYF. In DNA form, the CDR3 reads TGTGCCATCAGGACAGGTTCTACCTACGAGCAGTACTTC.

As to this clonotype: A much larger clone lies a single base off, so this may be a read error. This chain joins TRBV7-9 and TRBJ2-7; D perhaps matches TRBD1 (5 bases). Germline CDR1 reads SEHNR; CDR2 reads FQNEAQ (reference sequence). V lost 5 bases, J lost 3 bases, and 14 bases lay in between. The CDR3 contains 14 residues. The CDR3: CASSAPDKVYEQYF. DNA for the CDR3: TGTGCCAGCAGCGCCCCGGACAAGGTCTACGAGCAGTACTTC.

This clonotype turned up a few times. The chain carries TRBV6-1 and TRBJ2-2; the D is unclear. The ends were cut back, 7 bases at V and 0 bases at J, with 9 bases in the middle. CDR3 size: 14 residues. Looked up from germline, CDR1 is MNHNS and CDR2 is SASEGT. Written as DNA, the CDR3 is TGTGCCAGCACAAAACGGTCGAACACCGGGGAGCTGTTTTTT. Translation gives CASTKRSNTGELFF.

In this sample, this clonotype turned up many times. The genes are TRBV5-5 and TRBJ2-1; TRBD1 might be the D (6 bases). Looked up from germline, CDR1 is SGHKS and CDR2 is YYEKEE (reference sequence). V lost 2 bases, J lost 4 bases, and 16 bases lay in between. This CDR3 has 16 residues. The CDR3, as DNA: TGTGCCAGCAGCTTTGTCTCCGGGACACCGTACAATGAGCAGTTCTTC. Amino acids: CASSFVSGTPYNEQFF.

This clonotype appeared a few times. This chain connects TRBV6-5 to TRBJ2-1; the D is unclear. There are 15 residues in the CDR3. CDR1 and CDR2 (germline): MNHEY, SVGAGI. Trimming removed 2 bases at V and 0 bases at J, with 8 bases between. The CDR3 DNA follows: TGTGCCAGCAGTTACGGCCTGGGCTCCTACAATGAGCAGTTCTTC. The encoded protein is CASSYGLGSYNEQFF.

This clonotype showed up many times. This chain links TRBV7-2 with TRBJ1-6; 11 bases are shared with TRBD1. V lost 5 bases to trimming and J lost 6 bases; unmatched junction nucleotides: 15. CDR1 SGHTA and CDR2 FQGNSA come from the germline V gene. The CDR3 sequence is 19 residues long. The CDR3 DNA sequence: TGTGCCAGCAGCCCGGGGACAGGGGGTTTCGTAGTCCTTAATTCACCCCTCCACTTT. It is translated as CASSPGTGGFVVLNSPLHF. Based on the CDR3 plus reference TRBV7-2 and TRBJ1-6, the full variable domain is GAGVSQSPSNKVTEKGKDVELRCDPISGHTALYWYRQSLGQGLEFLIYFQGNSAPDKSGLPSDRFSAERTGGSVSTLTIQRTQQEDSAVYLCASSPGTGGFVVLNSPLHFGNGTRLTVT.

The genes are TRBV6-2 or TRBV6-3 and TRBJ2-1, with D tentatively TRBD2 (6 bases). Between the trimmed V and J ends, which lost 0 bases and 4 bases, there was a span of 13 bases. Germline CDR1 and CDR2: MNHEY and SVGEGT. The CDR3 is 16 amino acids. DNA of the CDR3: TGTGCCAGCAGTTACTCCCCAGCGGGTACTTACAATGAGCAGTTCTTC. This sequence encodes CASSYSPAGTYNEQFF.

The chain joins TRBV4-1 to TRBJ1-6, with D perhaps matching TRBD1 (5 bases). The CDR3 spans 16 residues. V lost 2 bases and J 5 bases, leaving 13 bases between the germline ends. Germline CDR1 is MGHRA and CDR2 is YSYEKL. This CDR3 is CASSQQGLPDNSPLHF. The CDR3 DNA reads TGCGCCAGCAGCCAACAGGGACTCCCTGATAATTCACCCCTCCACTTT.